This TCR beta chain was recovered during a study of memory CD4+ T cells and cytomegalovirus serostatus. This clone was seen once. Data came from immunoSEQ multiplex PCR; TCRdb stores just in-frame clones and leaves some out. The sample carries 45,000 to 60,000 clones, 60% to 80% recorded once. Single viable CD3+CD4+CD8-CD45RO+ cells were sorted as the memory CD4+ T cells. After thawing, CD4+ T cells were positively selected. This CDR3 comprises 12 residues. V lost 1 base to trimming and J lost 4 bases, with 4 bases between them. Germline CDR1 and CDR2: SGHNT and YYREEE (reference sequence). The chain uses TRBV5-4 and TRBJ2-3; D gene unclear. This TCR was sampled from an adult in good health and CMV-seropositive. Sequencing was done on a sample of memory CD4+ T cells from blood. The CDR3 DNA reads as TGTGCCAGCAGCTTGTTCCCAGATACGCAGTATTTT. This gives the protein CASSLFPDTQYF.